This TCR beta chain was captured by sequencing in a study of regulatory T cells in long-lasting Graves disease. The time point is: newly diagnosed GD, antithyroid drugs for less than 3 months. Generation of the TCR library employed RNA extracted from PBMCs. Arm-PCR of CDR3 regions and iRepertoire HTBI primers were the basis on which TCR beta libraries were built. From the multiplex PCR reads, TCRdb called clonotypes with MiXCR, one entry per CDR3 protein. Of a few hundred thousand distinct CDR3 sequences in the sample, less than 15% were seen once. The sample also formed part of further work on T cells in Graves' hyperthyroidism and ophthalmopathy.

The sample consisted of peripheral blood mononuclear cells (PBMCs), taken at new diagnosis, from a patient treated with antithyroid drugs. This receptor was taken from a woman in her 50s with Graves disease.

The CDR3 sequence is CATSDTPGQGPYEQYF. The CDR3 nucleotides read TGTGCCACCAGTGACACACCGGGACAGGGCCCCTACGAGCAGTACTTC. The J gene is TRBJ2-7, the V gene TRBV24-1, with 9 positions matching TRBD1. This CDR3 has 16 amino acids. V dropped 4 bases and J dropped 2; count of bases not matched to a gene: 8. Germline loops: CDR1 KGHDR, CDR2 SFDVKD.